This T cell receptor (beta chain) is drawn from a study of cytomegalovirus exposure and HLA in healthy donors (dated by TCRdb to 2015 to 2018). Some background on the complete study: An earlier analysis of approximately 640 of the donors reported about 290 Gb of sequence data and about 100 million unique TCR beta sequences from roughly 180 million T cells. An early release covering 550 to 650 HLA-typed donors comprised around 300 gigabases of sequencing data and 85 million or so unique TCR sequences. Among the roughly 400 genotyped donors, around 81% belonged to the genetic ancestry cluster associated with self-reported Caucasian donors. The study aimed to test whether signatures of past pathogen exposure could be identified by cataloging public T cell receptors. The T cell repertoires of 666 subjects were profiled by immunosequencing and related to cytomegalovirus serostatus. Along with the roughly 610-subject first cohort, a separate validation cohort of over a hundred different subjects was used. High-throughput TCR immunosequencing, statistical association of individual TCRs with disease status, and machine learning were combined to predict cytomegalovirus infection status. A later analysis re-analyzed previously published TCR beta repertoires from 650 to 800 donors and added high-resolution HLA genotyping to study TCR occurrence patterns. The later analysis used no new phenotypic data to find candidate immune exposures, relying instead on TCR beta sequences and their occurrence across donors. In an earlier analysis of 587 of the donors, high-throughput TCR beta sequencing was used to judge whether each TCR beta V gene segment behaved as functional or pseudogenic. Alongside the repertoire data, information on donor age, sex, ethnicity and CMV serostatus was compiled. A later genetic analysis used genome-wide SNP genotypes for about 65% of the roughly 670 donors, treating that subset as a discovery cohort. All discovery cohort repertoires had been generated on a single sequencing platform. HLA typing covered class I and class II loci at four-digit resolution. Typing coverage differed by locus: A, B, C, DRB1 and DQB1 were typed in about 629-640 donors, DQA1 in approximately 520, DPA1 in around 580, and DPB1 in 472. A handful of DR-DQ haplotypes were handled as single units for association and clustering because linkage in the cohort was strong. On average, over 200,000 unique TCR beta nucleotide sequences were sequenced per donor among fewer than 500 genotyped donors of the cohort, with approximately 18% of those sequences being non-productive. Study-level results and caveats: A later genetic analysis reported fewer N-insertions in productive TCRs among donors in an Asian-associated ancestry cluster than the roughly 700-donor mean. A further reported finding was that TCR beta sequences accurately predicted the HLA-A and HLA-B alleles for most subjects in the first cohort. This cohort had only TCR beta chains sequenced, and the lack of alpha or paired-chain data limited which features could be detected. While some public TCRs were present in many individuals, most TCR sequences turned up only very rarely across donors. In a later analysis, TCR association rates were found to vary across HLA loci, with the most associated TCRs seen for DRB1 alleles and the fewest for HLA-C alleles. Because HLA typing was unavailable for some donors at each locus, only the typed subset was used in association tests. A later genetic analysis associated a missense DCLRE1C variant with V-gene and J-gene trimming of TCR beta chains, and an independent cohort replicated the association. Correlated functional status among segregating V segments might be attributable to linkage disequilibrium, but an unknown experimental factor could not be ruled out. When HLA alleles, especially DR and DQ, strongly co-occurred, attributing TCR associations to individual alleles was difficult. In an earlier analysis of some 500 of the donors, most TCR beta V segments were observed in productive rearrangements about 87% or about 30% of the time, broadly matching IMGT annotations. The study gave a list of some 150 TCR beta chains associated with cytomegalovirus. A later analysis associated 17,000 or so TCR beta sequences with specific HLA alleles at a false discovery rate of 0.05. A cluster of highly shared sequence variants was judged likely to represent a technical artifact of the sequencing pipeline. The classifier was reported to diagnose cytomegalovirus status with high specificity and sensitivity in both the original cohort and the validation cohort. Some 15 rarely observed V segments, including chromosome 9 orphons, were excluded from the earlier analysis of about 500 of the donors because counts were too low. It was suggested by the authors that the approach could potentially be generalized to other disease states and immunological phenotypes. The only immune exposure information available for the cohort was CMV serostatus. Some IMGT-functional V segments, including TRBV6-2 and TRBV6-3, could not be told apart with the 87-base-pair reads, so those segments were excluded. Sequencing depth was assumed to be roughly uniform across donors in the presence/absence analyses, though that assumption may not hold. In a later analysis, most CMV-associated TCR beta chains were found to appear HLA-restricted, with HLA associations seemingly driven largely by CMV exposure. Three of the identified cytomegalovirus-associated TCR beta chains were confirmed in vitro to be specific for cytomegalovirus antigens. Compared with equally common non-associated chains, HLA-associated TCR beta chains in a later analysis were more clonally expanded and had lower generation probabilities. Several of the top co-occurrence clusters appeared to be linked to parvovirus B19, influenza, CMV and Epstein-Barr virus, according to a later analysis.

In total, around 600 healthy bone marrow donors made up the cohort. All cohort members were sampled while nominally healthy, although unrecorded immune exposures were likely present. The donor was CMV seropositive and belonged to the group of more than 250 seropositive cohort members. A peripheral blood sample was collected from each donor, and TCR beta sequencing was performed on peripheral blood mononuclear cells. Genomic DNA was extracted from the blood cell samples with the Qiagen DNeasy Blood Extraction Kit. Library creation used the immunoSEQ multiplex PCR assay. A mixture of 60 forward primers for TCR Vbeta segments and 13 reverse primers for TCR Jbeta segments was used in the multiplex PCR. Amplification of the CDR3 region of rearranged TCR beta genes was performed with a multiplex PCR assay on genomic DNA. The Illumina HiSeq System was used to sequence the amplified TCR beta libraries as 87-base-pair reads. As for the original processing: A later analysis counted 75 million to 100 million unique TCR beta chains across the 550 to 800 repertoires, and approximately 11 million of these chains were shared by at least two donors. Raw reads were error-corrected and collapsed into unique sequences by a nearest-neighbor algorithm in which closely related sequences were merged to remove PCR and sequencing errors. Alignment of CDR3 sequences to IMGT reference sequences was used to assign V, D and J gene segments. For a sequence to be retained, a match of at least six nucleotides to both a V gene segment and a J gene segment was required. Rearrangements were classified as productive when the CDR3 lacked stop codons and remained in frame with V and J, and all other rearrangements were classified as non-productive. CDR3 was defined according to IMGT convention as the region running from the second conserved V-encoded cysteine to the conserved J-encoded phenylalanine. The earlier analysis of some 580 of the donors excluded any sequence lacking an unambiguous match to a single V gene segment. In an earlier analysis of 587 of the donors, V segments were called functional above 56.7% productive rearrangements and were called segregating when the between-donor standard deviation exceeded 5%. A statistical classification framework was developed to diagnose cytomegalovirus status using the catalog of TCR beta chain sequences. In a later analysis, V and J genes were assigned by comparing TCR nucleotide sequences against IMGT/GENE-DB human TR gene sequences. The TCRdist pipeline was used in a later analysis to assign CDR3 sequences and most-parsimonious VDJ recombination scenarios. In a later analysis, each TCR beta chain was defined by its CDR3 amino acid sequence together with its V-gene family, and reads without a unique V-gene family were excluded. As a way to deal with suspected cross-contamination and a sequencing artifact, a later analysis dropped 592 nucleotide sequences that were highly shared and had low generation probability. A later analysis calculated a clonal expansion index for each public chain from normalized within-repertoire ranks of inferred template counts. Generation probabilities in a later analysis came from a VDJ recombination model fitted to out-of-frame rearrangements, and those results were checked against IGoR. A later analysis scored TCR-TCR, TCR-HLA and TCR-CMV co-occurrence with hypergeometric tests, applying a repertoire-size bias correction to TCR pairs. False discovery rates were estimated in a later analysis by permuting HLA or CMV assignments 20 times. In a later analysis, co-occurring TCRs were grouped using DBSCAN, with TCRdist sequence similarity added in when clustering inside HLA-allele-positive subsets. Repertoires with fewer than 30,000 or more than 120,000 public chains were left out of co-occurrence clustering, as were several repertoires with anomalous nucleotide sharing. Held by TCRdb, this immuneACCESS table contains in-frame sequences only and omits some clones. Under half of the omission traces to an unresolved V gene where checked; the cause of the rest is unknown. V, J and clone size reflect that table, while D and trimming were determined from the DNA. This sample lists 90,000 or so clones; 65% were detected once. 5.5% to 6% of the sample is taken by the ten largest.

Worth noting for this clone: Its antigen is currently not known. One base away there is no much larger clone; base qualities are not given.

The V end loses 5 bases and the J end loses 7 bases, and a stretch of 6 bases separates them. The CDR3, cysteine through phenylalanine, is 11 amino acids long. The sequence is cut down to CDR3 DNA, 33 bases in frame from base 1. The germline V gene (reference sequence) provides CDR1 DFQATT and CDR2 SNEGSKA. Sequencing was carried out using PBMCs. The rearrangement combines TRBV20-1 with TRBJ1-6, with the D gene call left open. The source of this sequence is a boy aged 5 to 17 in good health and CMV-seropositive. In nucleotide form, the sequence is TGCAGTGCTGGGGAGAATTCACCCCTCCACTTT. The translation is CSAGENSPLHF.